These 13 T cell receptor beta chains were sequenced from one sample in a study of T cell clonality in common variable immunodeficiency. Repertoires were generated with immunoSEQ multiplex PCR, while TCRdb's copy carries only in-frame clones and drops some. The specimen gives some 30,000 clones without singletons; the ten biggest hold 3.5% to 4.5%. Input material: peripheral blood mononuclear cells. Receptors originate from a person aged 18-70 years in good health.

To note about this clone: The read stops 3 residues short of the end of the CDR3; the missing end is completed from the germline J gene. The chain uses TRBV11-2 and TRBJ2-7; 9 bases fit TRBD1. J was trimmed by 2 bases and V by 5 bases; bases with no gene match: 4. Germline V gives CDR1 SGHAT, CDR2 FQNNGV. The CDR3 is 14 residues long. The covered CDR3 bases are TGTGCCAGCAGCCCGCGACAGGGGGCCTACGAG. It yields the protein CASSPRQGAYE. The whole CDR3 sequence is CASSPRQGAYEQYF.

At least ten counts were recorded for this clone. Read coverage stops 3 residues before the CDR3 terminus; the germline J gene supplies the remainder. The chain employs TRBV20-1 and TRBJ1-2, with TRBD1 matching 7 bases. V shed 3 bases, J shed 3 bases, and the junction held 7 bases outside the gene matches. Germline CDR1 DFQATT, CDR2 SNEGSKA (reference sequence). The CDR3 has 14 amino acids. CDR3 residues: CSARPPGTDYGYTF. The DNA read from the CDR3 is TGCAGTGCTAGGCCCCCCGGGACAGACTATGGC.

This clone was counted at least ten times. The CDR3 bases that were read are TGTGCCAGCACTAGGGGACAGGATAGCAATCAGCCC. As protein: CASTRGQDSNQP. The full CDR3 protein reads CASTRGQDSNQPQHF. The J gene is TRBJ1-5, the V gene TRBV2, with 8 bases identical to TRBD1. Coverage ceases 3 residues before the CDR3 finishes, and the germline J gene fills in the end. With V trimmed by 7 bases and J by 0 bases, 5 bases remained unmatched. CDR1 and CDR2 (germline): SNHLY, FYNNEI. The CDR3 is 15 residues long.

This clone was detected ten times or more. The read comes to an end 3 residues before the CDR3 does, leaving the germline J gene to fill in the end. The rearrangement uses TRBV19 and TRBJ1-2; 7 positions agree with TRBD1. After removal of 2 bases from V and 3 bases from J, the junction contained 0 bases not matched to a gene. Germline V gene data show CDR1 as LNHDA and CDR2 as SQIVND (reference sequence). The CDR3 has 13 amino acids. The CDR3: CASSIQGDYGYTF. CDR3 bases read: TGTGCCAGTAGTATACAGGGGGACTATGGC.

With regard to this clone: With the read ending 3 residues before the CDR3 end, the germline J gene is used to fill in that end. The J gene is TRBJ2-1, the V gene TRBV7-3; no clear D. Germline CDR1 and CDR2: SGHTA and FQGTGA. This CDR3 is 16 amino acids long. V gave up 5 bases and J gave up 9 bases, with 23 bases separating them. The CDR3 loop is CASSQILAPSPPEQFF. The covered CDR3 bases are TGTGCCAGCAGCCAAATCCTGGCCCCTTCGCCACCTGAG.

Notes on this clone: The CDR3 is cut off 3 residues early in the read; its end comes from the germline J gene. The genes are TRBV18 and TRBJ2-3; 8 bases are shared with TRBD1. This CDR3 region has 15 residues. Germline loops: CDR1 KGHSH, CDR2 LQKENI. CDR3 DNA, as far as it was read: TGTGCCAGCTCGGAACAGGGGGGCGAGGGAGAGACG. This codes for CASSEQGGEGET. The whole CDR3 protein reads CASSEQGGEGETQYF.

Regarding this clone: The read finishes 3 residues shy of the CDR3 end, and the germline J gene is used to complete it. The chain joins TRBV7-8 to TRBJ2-7, with 8 bases fitting TRBD1. The CDR3 totals 15 residues. Per the germline V gene, CDR1 is SGHVS and CDR2 is FQNEAQ. V lost 5 bases, J lost 0 bases, and 6 bases stayed unmatched. This CDR3 is CASSRQGPSSYEQYF. CDR3 bases read: TGTGCCAGCAGCCGACAGGGGCCTAGCTCCTACGAG.

This clone occurred many times. The read ends 3 residues before the CDR3 terminus; that terminus is restored from the germline J gene. This sequence joins TRBV19 and TRBJ1-5; TRBD1 matches 11 bases. CDR1 and CDR2 (germline): LNHDA, SQIVND (reference sequence). The CDR3 totals 19 residues. V dropped 7 bases and J dropped 2; count of bases not matched to a gene: 16. The CDR3 loop is CASTNGRTGGPVGNQPQHF. The CDR3 bases that were read are TGTGCCAGTACCAACGGACGGACAGGGGGCCCAGTGGGCAATCAGCCC. Based on the CDR3 plus reference TRBV19 and TRBJ1-5, the full variable domain is DGGITQSPKYLFRKEGQNVTLSCEQNLNHDAMYWYRQDPGQGLRLIYYSQIVNDFQKGDIAEGYSVSREKKESFPLTVTSAQKNPTAFYLCASTNGRTGGPVGNQPQHFGDGTRLSIL.

In its sample, this clone was seen many times. The read stops 3 residues short of the end of the CDR3; the missing end is completed from the germline J gene. The chain links TRBV5-1 to TRBJ1-1, with D perhaps TRBD1 (6 bases). Trimming cost V 0 bases and J 1 base, with 13 bases left between them. This CDR3 contains 16 residues. Germline V CDR1 and CDR2: SGHRS, YFSETQ. This chain's CDR3 is CASSLAGGLGNTEAFF. The sequenced part of the CDR3 DNA is TGCGCCAGCAGCTTGGCCGGGGGGCTGGGGAACACTGAA.

Turning to this clone: The CDR3 goes on 3 residues after the read ends, and that part is filled in from the germline J gene. The rearrangement links TRBV19 to TRBJ1-1; D is unresolved. The germline CDR1 and CDR2 sequences are LNHDA and SQIVND (reference sequence). This CDR3 is 10 amino acids long. The DNA read from the CDR3 is TGTGCCAGTTCCTCCGGGGAA. Translation: CASSSGE. The whole CDR3 region reads CASSSGEAFF.

The table lists this clone with many counts. The DNA ends 3 residues before the CDR3 does, and the rest of the CDR3 is filled in from the germline J gene. The chain employs TRBV11-2 and TRBJ2-4, with 8 bases matching TRBD2. Losses at the gene ends were 0 bases for V and 6 bases for J; bases not matched to a gene: 4. This CDR3 is 15 amino acids long. CDR1 is SGHAT, CDR2 FQNNGV, per germline. The part of the CDR3 DNA that was read is TGTGCCAGCAGCTTAGAAAGGACTAGCCTAAACATT. This sequence encodes CASSLERTSLNI. The whole CDR3 is CASSLERTSLNIQYF.

The sample holds many counts of this clone. The missing CDR3 end, 3 residues past where the read stops, is filled in from the germline J gene. V is TRBV20-1 and J is TRBJ2-3, with D possibly TRBD2 on 5 matching bases. V lost 4 bases and J 0 bases, leaving 8 bases between the germline ends. Per germline, CDR1 DFQATT and CDR2 SNEGSKA (reference sequence). The CDR3 spans 13 residues. This chain's CDR3 is CSATSGSTDTQYF. The covered CDR3 bases are TGCAGTGCTACCAGCGGTAGCACAGATACG.

To note about this clone: The CDR3 extends 3 residues past the end of the read, so its final part is completed from the germline J gene. V usage is TRBV19 and J usage is TRBJ2-3; TRBD1 matches at 7 bases. In germline, CDR1 is LNHDA, CDR2 SQIVND (reference sequence). This CDR3 is built from 15 residues. Germline trimming cut 4 bases from V and 4 bases from J; bases unmatched to any gene: 8. The CDR3 region is CASSKGTGAADTQYF. CDR3 DNA (partial): TGTGCCAGTAGTAAGGGAACAGGGGCCGCAGATACG.